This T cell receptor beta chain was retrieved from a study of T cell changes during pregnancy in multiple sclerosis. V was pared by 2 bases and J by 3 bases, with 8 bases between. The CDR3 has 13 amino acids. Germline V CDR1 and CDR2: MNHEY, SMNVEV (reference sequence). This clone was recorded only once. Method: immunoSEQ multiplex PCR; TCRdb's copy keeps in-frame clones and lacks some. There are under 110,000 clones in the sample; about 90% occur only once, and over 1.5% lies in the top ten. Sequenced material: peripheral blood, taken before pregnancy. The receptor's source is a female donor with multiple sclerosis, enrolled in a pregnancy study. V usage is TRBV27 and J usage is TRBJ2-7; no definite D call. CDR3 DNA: TGTGCCAGCAGTTTAGGGTACAGCTACGAGCAGTACTTC. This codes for CASSLGYSYEQYF.